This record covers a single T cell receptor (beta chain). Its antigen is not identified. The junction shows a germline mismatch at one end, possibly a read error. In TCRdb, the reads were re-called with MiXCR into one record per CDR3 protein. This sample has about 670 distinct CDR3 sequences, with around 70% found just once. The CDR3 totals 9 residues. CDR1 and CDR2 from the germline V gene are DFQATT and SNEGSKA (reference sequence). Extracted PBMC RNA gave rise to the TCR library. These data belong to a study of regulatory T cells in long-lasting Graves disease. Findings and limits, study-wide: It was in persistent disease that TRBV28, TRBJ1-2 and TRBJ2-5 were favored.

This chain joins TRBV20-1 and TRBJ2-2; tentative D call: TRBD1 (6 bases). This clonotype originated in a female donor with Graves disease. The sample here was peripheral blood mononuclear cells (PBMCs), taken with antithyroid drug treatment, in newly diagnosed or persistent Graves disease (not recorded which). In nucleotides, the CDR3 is TGCAGTGCTCGGGGCAAGAGGGGGTTT. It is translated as CSARGKRGF.